Listed below are T cell receptor beta chains from one sample, sequenced in a study of cytomegalovirus exposure and HLA in healthy donors. The protocol was immunoSEQ multiplex PCR, while the TCRdb copy is restricted to in-frame clones and leaves out a portion. The sample shows 190,000 or so clones, about four fifths of them seen only once. Source material: PBMCs. The receptor source for this set is a girl between 5 and 17 years old in good health and CMV-seropositive. The conserved cysteine and the conserved F or W are not part of the CDR3 here. D genes are given only for firm matches. Some rows mark clone size as missing; the rest say once, few, many or name a class of expanded clone.

V gene: TRBV9; D gene: NA; J gene: TRBJ2-3; clone size: NA; CDR3 protein: ASSVTGLKSTDTQY
V gene: TRBV30; D gene: NA; J gene: TRBJ1-3; clone size: NA; CDR3 protein: AWKSGAWGDGNTIY
V gene: TRBV2; D gene: TRBD1; J gene: TRBJ2-5; clone size: NA; CDR3 protein: ASSEIGQGARETQY
V gene: TRBV7-8; D gene: TRBD2; J gene: TRBJ2-1; clone size: NA; CDR3 protein: ASSPSGGTYNEQF
V gene: TRBV25-1; D gene: NA; J gene: TRBJ2-2; clone size: NA; CDR3 protein: ASSAGRGELF
V gene: TRBV19; D gene: TRBD2; J gene: TRBJ2-1; clone size: NA; CDR3 protein: ASTQTSGGASEQF
V gene: TRBV27; D gene: TRBD2; J gene: TRBJ2-7; clone size: few; CDR3 protein: ASDPRTRSYEQY
V gene: TRBV5-4; D gene: NA; J gene: TRBJ2-5; clone size: NA; CDR3 protein: ASSPGEGETQY
V gene: TRBV19; D gene: TRBD1; J gene: TRBJ1-1; clone size: NA; CDR3 protein: ASSWDREVTEAF
V gene: TRBV5-5; D gene: NA; J gene: TRBJ1-1; clone size: NA; CDR3 protein: ASSWGTGGNTEAF
V gene: TRBV2; D gene: NA; J gene: TRBJ2-7; clone size: NA; CDR3 protein: ASSDQGGSYEQY
V gene: TRBV13; D gene: NA; J gene: TRBJ1-2; clone size: NA; CDR3 protein: ASSAGKVNYGYT
V gene: TRBV5-1; D gene: NA; J gene: TRBJ1-6; clone size: few; CDR3 protein: ASSLETWNSPLH
V gene: TRBV7-9; D gene: NA; J gene: TRBJ2-2; clone size: NA; CDR3 protein: ASSPLSGELF
V gene: TRBV11-2; D gene: NA; J gene: TRBJ1-2; clone size: NA; CDR3 protein: ASSLAPGGAGYT
V gene: TRBV10-2; D gene: NA; J gene: TRBJ2-7; clone size: NA; CDR3 protein: ASSVGGPYEQY
V gene: TRBV5-1; D gene: NA; J gene: TRBJ2-2; clone size: NA; CDR3 protein: ASSWEPPNTGELF
V gene: TRBV5-4; D gene: NA; J gene: TRBJ2-3; clone size: NA; CDR3 protein: ANSLSGATTDTQY
V gene: TRBV11-2; D gene: TRBD1; J gene: TRBJ2-7; clone size: NA; CDR3 protein: ASSRQGASSEQY
V gene: TRBV7-2; D gene: NA; J gene: TRBJ2-7; clone size: NA; CDR3 protein: ASSLRQGGVAAAYEQY
V gene: TRBV5-4; D gene: NA; J gene: TRBJ2-7; clone size: once; CDR3 protein: ASSLQGTYEQY
V gene: TRBV19; D gene: TRBD1; J gene: TRBJ1-5; clone size: NA; CDR3 protein: ASSTGQGMGQPQH
V gene: TRBV5-8; D gene: TRBD2; J gene: TRBJ2-3; clone size: NA; CDR3 protein: ASSPGTSSGTDTQY
V gene: TRBV6-4; D gene: TRBD1; J gene: TRBJ2-2; clone size: NA; CDR3 protein: ASSLTGDTGELF
V gene: TRBV5-1; D gene: NA; J gene: TRBJ2-3; clone size: NA; CDR3 protein: ASSLRGTDTQY
V gene: TRBV4-1; D gene: TRBD1; J gene: TRBJ1-2; clone size: NA; CDR3 protein: ASSQGAGQGDGYT
V gene: TRBV5-6; D gene: TRBD1; J gene: TRBJ2-7; clone size: once; CDR3 protein: ASSRVPGTGNYEQY
V gene: TRBV7-6; D gene: NA; J gene: TRBJ1-1; clone size: NA; CDR3 protein: ASSLGGLGTEAF
V gene: TRBV5-1; D gene: NA; J gene: TRBJ2-6; clone size: once; CDR3 protein: ASSLVSQRVGSSGANVLT